These 21 T cell receptor beta chains came from one sample sequenced in a study of CD8 T cells in Susac syndrome. An amount of RNA that ranged from roughly 0.45 to 1 ug was reverse transcribed with random hexamers. TCRdb re-called the immunoSEQ multiplex PCR reads through MiXCR, storing one row per CDR3 protein. This sample has some 100,000 distinct CDR3 sequences; 95% occur once, and the top ten carry 0.3%. Material for sequencing was CD8+ T cells from PBMCs. These TCRs come from a human donor with Susac syndrome.

This rearrangement joins TRBV20-1 to TRBJ2-2; D unclear. The germline CDR1 and CDR2 sequences are DFQATT and SNEGSKA (reference sequence). The CDR3 length is 13 residues. The V end was cut by 5 bases, the J end by 3 bases, with 10 bases between. CDR3 sequence reads: CSARHEDTGELFF. The CDR3 DNA is TGCAGTGCTCGACACGAGGACACCGGGGAGCTGTTTTTT.

The chain joins TRBV29-1 to TRBJ2-3; a weak D match, TRBD1 (5 bases). Germline CDR1 reads SQVTM; CDR2 reads ANQGSEA. V was pared by 5 bases and J by 0 bases, with 12 bases between. The CDR3 covers 14 residues. CDR3 sequence: CSVPWGSSTDTQYF. CDR3 bases: TGCAGCGTTCCGTGGGGCTCTAGCACAGATACGCAGTATTTT.

The chain combines TRBV2 with TRBJ1-2, with 8 bases aligning to TRBD1. The germline V gene has CDR1 SNHLY and CDR2 FYNNEI. V lost 3 bases and J lost 8; bases outside the gene matches: 8. The CDR3 spans 14 residues. CDR3 residues: CASSEPGQGSGYTF. For the CDR3, the DNA is TGTGCCAGCAGTGAGCCTGGACAGGGCAGCGGCTACACCTTC.

The chain carries TRBV5-4 and TRBJ2-6; a possible D gene is TRBD2 (6 bases). Between the trimmed V and J ends, which lost 4 bases and 0 bases, there was a span of 8 bases. Germline values: CDR1 SGHNT, CDR2 YYREEE (reference sequence). The CDR3 covers 15 residues. This CDR3 reads CASSRGSSGANVLTF. CDR3 bases: TGTGCCAGCAGCCGGGGGAGCTCTGGGGCCAACGTCCTGACTTTC.

This clonotype was observed a single time. The chain is built from TRBV12-3 or TRBV12-4 and TRBJ1-2, with D maybe TRBD1 (5 bases). The CDR3 covers 18 residues. V gave up 10 bases and J gave up 4 bases, with 31 bases separating them. The CDR3 region is CATYDGRGKVETRYGYTF. CDR3 bases: TGTGCCACATACGACGGTCGGGGGAAGGTGGAAACACGCTATGGCTACACCTTC.

The chain combines TRBV12-3 or TRBV12-4 with TRBJ1-1; no firm D call. This CDR3 region has 14 residues. Deletions cut 5 bases from V and 5 bases from J, with 15 bases between. CDR3 amino acids: CASSTNPGRTEAFF. CDR3 DNA sequence: TGTGCCAGCAGTACAAATCCCGGTAGGACTGAAGCTTTCTTT.

This clonotype appeared once. V and J are TRBV4-1 and TRBJ2-7; possibly TRBD1 for D (6 bases). Germline values: CDR1 MGHRA, CDR2 YSYEKL. V dropped 0 bases and J dropped 3 bases, with 18 bases sitting between them. This CDR3 region has 17 residues. Here the CDR3 DNA reads TGCGCCAGCAGCCAAGAAGGGGGTGGAGGCTTCAACTACGAGCAGTACTTC. Translation: CASSQEGGGGFNYEQYF.

The gene calls are TRBV29-1 and TRBJ2-5; 8 nucleotides line up with TRBD2. The CDR3 is 15 amino acids. Per the germline V gene, CDR1 is SQVTM and CDR2 is ANQGSEA. The trim removed 3 bases at V and 2 bases at J, leaving 8 bases unmatched. The CDR3 DNA reads as TGCAGCGTTGAGTTAGCGGGATCAAGACAAGAGACCCAGTACTTC. As protein: CSVELAGSRQETQYF.

V gene TRBV20-1 combines with J gene TRBJ1-5; the D gene is possibly TRBD1 (5 bases). V was shortened by 2 bases and J by 5 bases, with 10 bases between the two germline ends. Per the germline V gene, CDR1 is DFQATT and CDR2 is SNEGSKA (reference sequence). The CDR3 is 13 residues long. CDR3 bases: TGCAGTGCTAGAATGGGGGGGGATCAGCCCCAGCATTTT. Encoded protein: CSARMGGDQPQHF.

This clonotype was detected only once. The chain recombines TRBV20-1 with TRBJ1-6; tentatively, D is TRBD1 (5 bases). Trimming removed 1 base from V and 6 bases from J, with 13 bases in between. Germline V CDR1 and CDR2: DFQATT, SNEGSKA (reference sequence). This CDR3 is built from 15 residues. The CDR3 is CSARARGTLNSPLHF. CDR3 DNA sequence: TGCAGTGCTAGAGCTCGGGGGACCCTTAATTCACCCCTCCACTTT.

The chain combines TRBV9 with TRBJ2-3; D might be TRBD2 (6 bases). From germline, CDR1 is SGDLS and CDR2 YYNGEE. CDR3 length equals 14 residues. Trimming shortened V by 3 bases and J by 4 bases, and 12 bases separated the two germline ends. In DNA form, the CDR3 reads TGTGCCAGCAGCGGACCTAGGGAGGCAGATACGCAGTATTTT. This sequence encodes CASSGPREADTQYF. The full variable domain, completed using reference TRBV9 and TRBJ2-3, is DSGVTQTPKHLITATGQRVTLRCSPRSGDLSVYWYQQSLDQGLQFLIQYYNGEERAKGNILERFSAQQFPDLHSELNLSSLELGDSALYFCASSGPREADTQYFGPGTRLTVL.

This rearrangement joins TRBV4-1 to TRBJ1-2, with unresolved D. CDR1 is MGHRA and CDR2 is YSYEKL in the germline V gene. This CDR3 region has 14 residues. Trimming cost V 4 bases and J 2 bases, with 11 bases left between them. CDR3 DNA: TGCGCCAGCAGCCCTTCCAACATAAACTATGGCTACACCTTC. Translated: CASSPSNINYGYTF.

This chain connects TRBV7-9 to TRBJ1-2, with no clear D. The V end was cut by 5 bases, the J end by 5 bases, with 3 bases between. The CDR3 spans 10 residues. CDR1 is SEHNR, CDR2 FQNEAQ, per germline (reference sequence). The CDR3 region has the DNA TGTGCCAGCAGCCGTTATGGCTACACCTTC. It is translated as CASSRYGYTF. The variable domain in full, completed from reference TRBV7-9 and TRBJ1-2, reads DTGVSQNPRHKITKRGQNVTFRCDPISEHNRLYWYRQTLGQGPEFLTYFQNEAQLEKSRLLSDRFSAERPKGSFSTLEIQRTEQGDSAMYLCASSRYGYTFGSGTRLTVV.

Of note for this clonotype: Relative to the germline gene, one junction end is altered; a read error may explain this. The chain couples TRBV15 to TRBJ2-6, with D possibly matching TRBD1 (6 bases). The germline V gene has CDR1 LNHNV and CDR2 YYDKDF (reference sequence). The CDR3 is 15 residues long. In DNA form, the CDR3 reads TGTGCCACCAGCAGTGGGGGCTCTGGGGTCAACGTCCTGACTTTC. Its protein product is CATSSGGSGVNVLTF.

In nucleotides, the CDR3 is TGCAGCGCGGGCCAGCATAACACTGAAGCTTTCTTT. This codes for CSAGQHNTEAFF. This chain uses TRBV29-1 with TRBJ1-1; no clear D gene. V lost 7 bases to trimming and J lost 2 bases, with 11 bases between them. The length of the CDR3 is 12 residues. Germline CDR1 reads SQVTM; CDR2 reads ANQGSEA.

The chain is built from TRBV6-2 or TRBV6-3 and TRBJ2-7, with D perhaps matching TRBD1 (7 bases). This CDR3 has 19 amino acids. Germline V CDR1 and CDR2: MNHEY, SVGEGT. V lost 5 bases and J lost 2, with 28 bases in between. The CDR3 DNA reads TGTGCCAGCAGTCCTACCACAGGGGTTCCCGGGAGAAGGACCTACGAGCAGTACTTC. Its protein is CASSPTTGVPGRRTYEQYF.

The V call is TRBV9, the J call TRBJ1-1; the match to TRBD1 covers 7 bases. Germline-derived CDR1 and CDR2 are SGDLS and YYNGEE. Trimming removed 4 bases from V and 4 bases from J; junction bases left unmatched: 7. This CDR3 is built from 14 residues. For the CDR3, the DNA is TGTGCCAGCAGCCCGCAGACAGGGACCACTGAAGCTTTCTTT. Translation: CASSPQTGTTEAFF.

This clonotype was found once. The CDR3 DNA reads as TGCGCCAGCAGCCAGGGACAGGGGACTGGGGCCAACGTCCTGACTTTC. The encoded protein is CASSQGQGTGANVLTF. V usage is TRBV4-1 and J usage is TRBJ2-6; TRBD1 agrees at 10 bases. V lost 3 bases to trimming and J lost 2 bases; unmatched junction nucleotides: 1. The CDR3 length is 16 residues. Germline assignment: CDR1 MGHRA and CDR2 YSYEKL.

J is TRBJ2-3 and V is TRBV6-6; D possibly corresponds to TRBD2 (5 bases). The V and J ends lost 10 bases and 4 bases respectively, with 15 bases between them. The CDR3 consists of 13 residues. Germline values: CDR1 MNHNY, CDR2 SVGAGI (reference sequence). The CDR3 nucleotides are TGTGCCACTACGTTGGACTCCCCAGATACGCAGTATTTT. Its translation is CATTLDSPDTQYF.

V usage is TRBV7-9 and J usage is TRBJ2-7; 11 bases line up with TRBD2. The CDR3 runs 15 residues. Germline V gene data show CDR1 as SEHNR and CDR2 as FQNEAQ (reference sequence). V lost 7 bases and J lost 3; bases outside the gene matches: 8. The CDR3 loop is CASTHGTSGNYEQYF. In DNA, the CDR3 is TGTGCCAGCACCCACGGGACTAGCGGCAACTACGAGCAGTACTTC.

This clonotype has just one count. The rearrangement links TRBV20-1 to TRBJ1-1; TRBD1 matches at 7 bases. CDR1 and CDR2 (germline): DFQATT, SNEGSKA (reference sequence). V lost 0 bases, J lost 1 base, and 8 bases stayed unmatched. This CDR3 has 16 residues. The CDR3 nucleotides read TGCAGTGCTAGAGAGGTCCCTAGACAGGGGAACACTGAAGCTTTCTTT. Residues: CSAREVPRQGNTEAFF.